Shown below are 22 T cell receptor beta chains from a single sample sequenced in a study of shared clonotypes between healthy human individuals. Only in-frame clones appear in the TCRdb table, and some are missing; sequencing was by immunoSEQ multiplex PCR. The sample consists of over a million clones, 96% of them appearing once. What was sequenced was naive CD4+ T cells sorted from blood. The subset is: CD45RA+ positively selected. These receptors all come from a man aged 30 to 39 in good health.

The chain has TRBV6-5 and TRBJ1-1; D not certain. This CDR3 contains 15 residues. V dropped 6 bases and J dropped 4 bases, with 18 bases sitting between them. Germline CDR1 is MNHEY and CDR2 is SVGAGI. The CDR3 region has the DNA TGTGCCAGCAGCCCGGTCGGTTTCCCGGGCACTGAAGCTTTCTTT. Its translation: CASSPVGFPGTEAFF.

The CDR3 DNA reads TGTGCCAGCAGTGAACCGGGGAAGAACACCGGGGAGCTGTTTTTT. It yields the protein CASSEPGKNTGELFF. The chain uses TRBV6-1 and TRBJ2-2; D is perhaps TRBD2 (5 bases). Germline CDR1 and CDR2: MNHNS and SASEGT. V shed 2 bases and J shed 1 base, with 8 bases lying between them. The CDR3 sequence is 15 residues long.

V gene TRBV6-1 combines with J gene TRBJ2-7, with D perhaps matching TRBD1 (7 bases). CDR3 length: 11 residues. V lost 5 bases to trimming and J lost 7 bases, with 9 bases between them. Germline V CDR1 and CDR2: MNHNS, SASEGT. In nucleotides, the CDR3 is TGTGCCAGCAGTCAGGGGGGTGAGCAGTACTTC. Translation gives CASSQGGEQYF.

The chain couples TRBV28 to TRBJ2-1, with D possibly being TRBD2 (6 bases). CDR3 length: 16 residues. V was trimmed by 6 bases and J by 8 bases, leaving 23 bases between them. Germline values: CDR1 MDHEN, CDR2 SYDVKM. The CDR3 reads CASSSWDLGHGDEQFF. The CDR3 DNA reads TGTGCCAGCAGCTCCTGGGACTTAGGGCATGGCGATGAGCAGTTCTTC.

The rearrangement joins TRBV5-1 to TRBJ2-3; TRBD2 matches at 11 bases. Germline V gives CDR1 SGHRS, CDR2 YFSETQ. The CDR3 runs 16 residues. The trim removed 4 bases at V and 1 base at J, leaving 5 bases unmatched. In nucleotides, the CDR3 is TGCGCCAGCAGCGAAACTAGCGGGAGAGGCACAGATACGCAGTATTTT. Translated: CASSETSGRGTDTQYF.

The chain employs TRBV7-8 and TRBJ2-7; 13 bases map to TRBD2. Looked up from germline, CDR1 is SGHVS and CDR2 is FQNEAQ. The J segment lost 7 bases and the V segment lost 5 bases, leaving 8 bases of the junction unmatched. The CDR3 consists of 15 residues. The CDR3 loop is CASSPSGLAGAEQYF. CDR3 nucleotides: TGTGCCAGCAGCCCGTCTGGACTAGCGGGAGCTGAGCAGTACTTC.

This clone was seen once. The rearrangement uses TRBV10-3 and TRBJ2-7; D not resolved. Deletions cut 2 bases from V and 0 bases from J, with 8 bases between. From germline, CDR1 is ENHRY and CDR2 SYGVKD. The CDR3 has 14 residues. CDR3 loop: CAISERQSSYEQYF. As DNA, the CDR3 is TGTGCCATCAGTGAGCGGCAGAGCTCCTACGAGCAGTACTTC.

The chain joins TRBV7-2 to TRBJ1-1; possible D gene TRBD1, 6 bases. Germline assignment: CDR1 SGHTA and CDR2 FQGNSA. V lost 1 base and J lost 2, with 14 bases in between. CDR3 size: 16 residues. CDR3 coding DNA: TGTGCCAGCAGCTTAGGTCTACCGGGGGCTAACACTGAAGCTTTCTTT. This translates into CASSLGLPGANTEAFF. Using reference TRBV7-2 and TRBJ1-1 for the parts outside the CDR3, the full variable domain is GAGVSQSPSNKVTEKGKDVELRCDPISGHTALYWYRQSLGQGLEFLIYFQGNSAPDKSGLPSDRFSAERTGGSVSTLTIQRTQQEDSAVYLCASSLGLPGANTEAFFGQGTRLTVV.

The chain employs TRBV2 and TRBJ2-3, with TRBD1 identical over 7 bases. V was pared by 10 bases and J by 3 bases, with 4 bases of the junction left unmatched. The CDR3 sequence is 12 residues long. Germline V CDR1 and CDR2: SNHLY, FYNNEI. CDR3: CAIDRVTDTQYF. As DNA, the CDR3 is TGTGCCATTGACAGGGTAACAGATACGCAGTATTTT.

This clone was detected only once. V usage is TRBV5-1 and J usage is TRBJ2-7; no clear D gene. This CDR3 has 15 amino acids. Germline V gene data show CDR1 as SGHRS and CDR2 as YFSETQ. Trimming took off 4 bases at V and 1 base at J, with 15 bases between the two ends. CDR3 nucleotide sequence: TGCGCCAGCAGCCCCCAGGCGCCGGCGTCCTACGAGCAGTACTTC. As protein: CASSPQAPASYEQYF.

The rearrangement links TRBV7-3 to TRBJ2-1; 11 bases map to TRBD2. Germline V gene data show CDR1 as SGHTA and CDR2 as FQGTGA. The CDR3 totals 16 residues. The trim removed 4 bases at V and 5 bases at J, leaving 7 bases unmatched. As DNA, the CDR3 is TGTGCCAGCAGCTACCCAGGGACTAGCGGAAACAATGAGCAGTTCTTC. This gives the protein CASSYPGTSGNNEQFF.

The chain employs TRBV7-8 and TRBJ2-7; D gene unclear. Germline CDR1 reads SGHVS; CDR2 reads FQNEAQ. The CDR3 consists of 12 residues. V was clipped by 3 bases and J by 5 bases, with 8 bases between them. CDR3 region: CASSLFPHEQYF. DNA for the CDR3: TGTGCCAGCAGCTTGTTTCCCCACGAGCAGTACTTC.

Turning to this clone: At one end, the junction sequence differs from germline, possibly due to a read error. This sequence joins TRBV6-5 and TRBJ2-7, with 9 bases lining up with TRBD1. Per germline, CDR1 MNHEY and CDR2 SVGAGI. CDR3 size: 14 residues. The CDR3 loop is CAGSRSGQGLEQYF. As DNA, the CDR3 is TGTGCCGGCAGTCGAAGCGGACAGGGGCTCGAGCAGTACTTC.

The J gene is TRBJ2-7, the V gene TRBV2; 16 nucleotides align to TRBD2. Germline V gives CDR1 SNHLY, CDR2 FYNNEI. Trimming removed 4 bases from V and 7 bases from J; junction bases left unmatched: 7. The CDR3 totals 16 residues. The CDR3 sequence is CASSAGLAGGRGEQYF. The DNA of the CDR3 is TGTGCCAGCAGTGCGGGACTAGCGGGAGGGCGAGGGGAGCAGTACTTC.

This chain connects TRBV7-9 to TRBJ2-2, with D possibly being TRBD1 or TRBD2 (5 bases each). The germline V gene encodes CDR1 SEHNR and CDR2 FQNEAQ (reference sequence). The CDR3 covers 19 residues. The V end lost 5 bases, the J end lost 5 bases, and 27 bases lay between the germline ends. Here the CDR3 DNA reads TGTGCCAGCAGCAACGAATTAACTGCCGGGACCAAAGCGACCGGGGAGCTGTTTTTT. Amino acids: CASSNELTAGTKATGELFF.

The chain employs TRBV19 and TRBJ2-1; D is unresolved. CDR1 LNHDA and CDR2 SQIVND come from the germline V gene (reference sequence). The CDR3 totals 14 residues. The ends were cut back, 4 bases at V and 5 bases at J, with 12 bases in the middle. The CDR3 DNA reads TGTGCCAGTAGTAGCCTCTGGACCGACAATGAGCAGTTCTTC. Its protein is CASSSLWTDNEQFF. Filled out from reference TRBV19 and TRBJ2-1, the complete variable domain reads DGGITQSPKYLFRKEGQNVTLSCEQNLNHDAMYWYRQDPGQGLRLIYYSQIVNDFQKGDIAEGYSVSREKKESFPLTVTSAQKNPTAFYLCASSSLWTDNEQFFGPGTRLTVL.

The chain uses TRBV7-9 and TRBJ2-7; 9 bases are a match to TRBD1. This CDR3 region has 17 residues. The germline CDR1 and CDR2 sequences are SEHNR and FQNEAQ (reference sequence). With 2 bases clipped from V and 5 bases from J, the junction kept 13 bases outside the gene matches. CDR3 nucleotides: TGTGCCAGCAGCTTATGGGTGGTAAGGACAGGGGAAGACGAGCAGTACTTC. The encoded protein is CASSLWVVRTGEDEQYF.

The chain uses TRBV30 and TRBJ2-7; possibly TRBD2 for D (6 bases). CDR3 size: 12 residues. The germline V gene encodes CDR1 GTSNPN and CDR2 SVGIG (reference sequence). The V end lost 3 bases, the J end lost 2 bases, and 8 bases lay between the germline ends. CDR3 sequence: CAWSGGTYEQYF. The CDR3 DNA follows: TGTGCCTGGAGCGGGGGTACCTACGAGCAGTACTTC. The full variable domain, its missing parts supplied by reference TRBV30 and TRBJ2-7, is SQTIHQWPATLVQPVGSPLSLECTVEGTSNPNLYWYRQAAGRGLQLLFYSVGIGQISSEVPQNLSASRPQDRQFILSSKKLLLSDSGFYLCAWSGGTYEQYFGPGTRLTVT.

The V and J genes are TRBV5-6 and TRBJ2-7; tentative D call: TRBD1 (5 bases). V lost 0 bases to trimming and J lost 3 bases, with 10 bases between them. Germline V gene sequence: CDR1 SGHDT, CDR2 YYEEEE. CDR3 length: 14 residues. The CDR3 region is CASSLEGVDYEQYF. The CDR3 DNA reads TGTGCCAGCAGCTTGGAAGGGGTGGACTACGAGCAGTACTTC.

CDR3 region: CASSREGLAGRETQYF. The DNA of the CDR3 is TGCGCCAGCAGCCGCGAGGGACTAGCGGGAAGGGAGACCCAGTACTTC. The chain joins TRBV5-1 to TRBJ2-5, with TRBD2 matching over 13 bases. The length of the CDR3 is 16 residues. The junction had 8 bases not matched to a gene; V was cut back by 4 bases and J by 5 bases. Germline V gene lookup returns CDR1 SGHRS and CDR2 YFSETQ.

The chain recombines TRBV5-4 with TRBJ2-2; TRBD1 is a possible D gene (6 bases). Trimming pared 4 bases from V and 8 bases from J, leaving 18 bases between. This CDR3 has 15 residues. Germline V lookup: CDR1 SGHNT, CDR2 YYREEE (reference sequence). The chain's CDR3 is CASSPSGHPGGELFF. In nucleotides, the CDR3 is TGTGCCAGCAGCCCCTCGGGACACCCGGGGGGGGAGCTGTTTTTT.

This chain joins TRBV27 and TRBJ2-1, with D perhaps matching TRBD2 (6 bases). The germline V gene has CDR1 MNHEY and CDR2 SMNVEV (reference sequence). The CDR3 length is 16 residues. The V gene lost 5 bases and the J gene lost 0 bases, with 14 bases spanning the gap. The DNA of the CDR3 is TGTGCCAGCAGTCCGTGGAGGGGAAACTCCTACAATGAGCAGTTCTTC. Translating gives CASSPWRGNSYNEQFF.